The clone carrying this T cell receptor beta chain was recorded a few times. Clones were read by immunoSEQ multiplex PCR, and TCRdb kept only the in-frame ones, dropping some. The table shows nearly 200,000 clones, with approximately 80% occurring only once. CDR3 size: 14 residues. The V gene lost 1 base and the J gene lost 8 bases, with 12 bases spanning the gap. CDR1 LNHDA and CDR2 SQIVND come from the germline V gene (reference sequence). This entry comes from a study of blood T cell repertoires in COVID-19. The sequence came from a human donor with acute or convalescent COVID-19. The donor label of this sample is uncertain. J is TRBJ2-1 and V is TRBV19; D possibly corresponds to TRBD1 (5 bases). Sequenced: peripheral blood. The CDR3 is CASSIGGGTHEQFF. DNA of the CDR3: TGTGCCAGTAGTATAGGGGGCGGAACCCATGAGCAGTTCTTC.